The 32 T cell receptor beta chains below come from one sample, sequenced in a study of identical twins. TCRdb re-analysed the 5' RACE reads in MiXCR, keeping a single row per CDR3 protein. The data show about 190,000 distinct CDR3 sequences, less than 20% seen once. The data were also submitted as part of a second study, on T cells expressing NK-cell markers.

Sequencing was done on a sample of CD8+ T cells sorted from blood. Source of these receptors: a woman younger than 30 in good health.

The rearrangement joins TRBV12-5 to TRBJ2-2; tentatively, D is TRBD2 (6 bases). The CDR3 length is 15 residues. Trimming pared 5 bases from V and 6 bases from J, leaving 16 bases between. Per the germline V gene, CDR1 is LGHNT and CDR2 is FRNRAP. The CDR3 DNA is TGTGCTAGTGGTGCAGTCGGCGGGGTTCCCGGGGAGCTGTTTTTT. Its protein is CASGAVGGVPGELFF.

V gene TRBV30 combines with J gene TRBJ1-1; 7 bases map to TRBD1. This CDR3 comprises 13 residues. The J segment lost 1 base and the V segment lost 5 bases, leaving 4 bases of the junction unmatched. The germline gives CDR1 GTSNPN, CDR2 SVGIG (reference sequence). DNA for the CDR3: TGTGCCTGGGAAGGGGGCTGGAACACTGAAGCTTTCTTT. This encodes CAWEGGWNTEAFF.

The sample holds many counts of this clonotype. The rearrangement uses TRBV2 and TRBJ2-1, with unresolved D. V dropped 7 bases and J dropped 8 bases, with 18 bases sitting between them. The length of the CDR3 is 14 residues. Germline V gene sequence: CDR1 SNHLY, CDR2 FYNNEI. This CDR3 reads CASNNPGEMYEQFF. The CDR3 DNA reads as TGTGCCAGCAATAATCCCGGCGAGATGTATGAGCAGTTCTTC.

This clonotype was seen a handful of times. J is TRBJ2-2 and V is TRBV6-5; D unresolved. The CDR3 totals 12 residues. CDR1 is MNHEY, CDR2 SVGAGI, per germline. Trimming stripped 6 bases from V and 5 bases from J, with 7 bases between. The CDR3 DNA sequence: TGTGCCAGCAGGAACAGTACCGGGGAGCTGTTTTTT. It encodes CASRNSTGELFF.

CDR3 in amino acids: CATNPGSSYNEQFF. The CDR3 DNA reads TGTGCCACCAACCCAGGGAGCTCCTACAATGAGCAGTTCTTC. This rearrangement joins TRBV15 to TRBJ2-1; possibly TRBD1 or TRBD2 for D (5 bases each). CDR1 is LNHNV and CDR2 is YYDKDF in the germline V gene (reference sequence). The CDR3 spans 14 residues. V lost 7 bases and J 0 bases, leaving 10 bases between the germline ends.

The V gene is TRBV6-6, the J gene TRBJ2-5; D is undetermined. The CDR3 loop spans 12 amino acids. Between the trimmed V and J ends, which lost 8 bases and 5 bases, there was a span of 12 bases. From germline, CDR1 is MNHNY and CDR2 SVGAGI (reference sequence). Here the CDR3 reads CASESIEETQYF. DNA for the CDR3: TGTGCCAGCGAAAGTATCGAGGAGACCCAGTACTTC.

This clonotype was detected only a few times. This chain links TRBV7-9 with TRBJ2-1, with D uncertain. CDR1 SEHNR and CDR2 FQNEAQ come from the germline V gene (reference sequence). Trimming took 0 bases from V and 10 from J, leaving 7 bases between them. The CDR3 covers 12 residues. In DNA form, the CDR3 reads TGTGCCAGCAGCTTAGCCCACCCCGAGCAGTTCTTC. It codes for CASSLAHPEQFF.

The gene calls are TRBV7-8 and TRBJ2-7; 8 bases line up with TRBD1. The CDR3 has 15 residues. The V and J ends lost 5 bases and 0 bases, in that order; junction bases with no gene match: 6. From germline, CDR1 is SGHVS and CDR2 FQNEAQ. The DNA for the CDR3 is TGTGCCAGCAGCGCCGGACAGGGACCCTCCTACGAGCAGTACTTC. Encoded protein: CASSAGQGPSYEQYF. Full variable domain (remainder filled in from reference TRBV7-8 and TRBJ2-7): GAGVSQSPRYKVAKRGQDVALRCDPISGHVSLFWYQQALGQGPEFLTYFQNEAQLDKSGLPSDRFFAERPEGSVSTLKIQRTQQEDSAVYLCASSAGQGPSYEQYFGPGTRLTVT.

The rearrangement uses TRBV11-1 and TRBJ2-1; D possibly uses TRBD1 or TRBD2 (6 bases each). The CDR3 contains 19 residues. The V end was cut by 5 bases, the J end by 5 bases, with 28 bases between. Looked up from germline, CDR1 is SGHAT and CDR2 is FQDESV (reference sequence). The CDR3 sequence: CASSNIVGGQGRPNNEQFF. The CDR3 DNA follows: TGTGCCAGCAGCAACATAGTGGGTGGGCAGGGGAGGCCCAACAATGAGCAGTTCTTC.

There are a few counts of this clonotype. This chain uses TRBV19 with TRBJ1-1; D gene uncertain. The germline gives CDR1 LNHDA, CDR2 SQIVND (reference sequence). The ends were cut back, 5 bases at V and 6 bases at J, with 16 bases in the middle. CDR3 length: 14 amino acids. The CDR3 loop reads CASSLFEGRPEAFF. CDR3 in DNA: TGTGCCAGTAGTCTATTCGAGGGCCGCCCTGAAGCTTTCTTT.

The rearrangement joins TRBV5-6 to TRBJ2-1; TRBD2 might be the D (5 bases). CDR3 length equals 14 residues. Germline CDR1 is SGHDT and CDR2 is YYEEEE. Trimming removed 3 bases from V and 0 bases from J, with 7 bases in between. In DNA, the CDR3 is TGTGCCAGCAGCTCCGGGGACTCCTACAATGAGCAGTTCTTC. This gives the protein CASSSGDSYNEQFF.

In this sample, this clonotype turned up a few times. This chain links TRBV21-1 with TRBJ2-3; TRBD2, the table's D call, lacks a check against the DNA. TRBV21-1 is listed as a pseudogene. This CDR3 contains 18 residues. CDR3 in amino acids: CASSKAPAGGSSGDTQYF. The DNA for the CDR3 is TGTGCCAGCAGCAAAGCGCCAGCGGGAGGTTCCTCCGGAGATACGCAGTATTTT.

CDR3 coding DNA: TGTGCCAGCAAGCTACTGGGACAGCAAGAGACCCAGTACTTC. The encoded protein is CASKLLGQQETQYF. This sequence joins TRBV6-5 and TRBJ2-5; 7 bases are shared with TRBD1. Germline-derived CDR1 and CDR2 are MNHEY and SVGAGI. This CDR3 is 14 amino acids long. V shed 7 bases, J shed 2 bases, and the junction held 7 bases outside the gene matches.

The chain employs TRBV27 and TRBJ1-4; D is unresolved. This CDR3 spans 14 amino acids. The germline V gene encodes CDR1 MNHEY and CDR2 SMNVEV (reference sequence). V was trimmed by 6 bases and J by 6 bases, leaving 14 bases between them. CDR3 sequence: CASSLLGSDEKLFF. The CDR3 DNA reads TGTGCCAGCAGCCTCCTAGGCTCGGATGAAAAACTGTTTTTT.

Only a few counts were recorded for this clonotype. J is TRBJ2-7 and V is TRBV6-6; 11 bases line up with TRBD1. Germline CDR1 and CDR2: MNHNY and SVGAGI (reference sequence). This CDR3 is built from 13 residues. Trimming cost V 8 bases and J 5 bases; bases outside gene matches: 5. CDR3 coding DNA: TGTGCCAGCGAGGGACAGGGGGTCCACGAGCAGTACTTC. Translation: CASEGQGVHEQYF.

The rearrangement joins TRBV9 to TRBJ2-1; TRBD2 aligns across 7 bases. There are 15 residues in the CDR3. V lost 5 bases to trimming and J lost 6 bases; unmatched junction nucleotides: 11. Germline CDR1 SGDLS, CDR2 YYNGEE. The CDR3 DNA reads TGTGCCAGCAGTCGGGACTACACTCTGATCAATGAGCAGTTCTTC. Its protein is CASSRDYTLINEQFF.

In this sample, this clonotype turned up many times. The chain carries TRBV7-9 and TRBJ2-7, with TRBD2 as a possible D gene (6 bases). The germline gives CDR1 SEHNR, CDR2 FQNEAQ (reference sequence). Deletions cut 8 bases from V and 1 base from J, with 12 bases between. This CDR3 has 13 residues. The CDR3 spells CASRGTDSYEQYF. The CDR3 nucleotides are TGTGCCAGCCGCGGGACGGATTCCTACGAGCAGTACTTC.

Here the CDR3 DNA reads TGTGCCAGCAGTTTATCGGAGCCCCAGCATTTT. Translated, it gives CASSLSEPQHF. This chain connects TRBV12-3 or TRBV12-4 to TRBJ1-5, with unresolved D. The CDR3 covers 11 residues. V was shortened by 2 bases and J by 8 bases, with 4 bases between the two germline ends.

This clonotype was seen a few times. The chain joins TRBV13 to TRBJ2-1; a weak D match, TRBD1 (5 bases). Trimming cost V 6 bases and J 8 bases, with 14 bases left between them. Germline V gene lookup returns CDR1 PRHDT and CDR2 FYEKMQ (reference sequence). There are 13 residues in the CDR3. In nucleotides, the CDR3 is TGTGCCAGCAGACATCAGGGTCAGGATGAGCAGTTCTTC. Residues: CASRHQGQDEQFF. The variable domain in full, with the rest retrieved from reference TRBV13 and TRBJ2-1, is AAGVIQSPRHLIKEKRETATLKCYPIPRHDTVYWYQQGPGQDPQFLISFYEKMQSDKGSIPDRFSAQQFSDYHSELNMSSLELGDSALYFCASRHQGQDEQFFGPGTRLTVL.

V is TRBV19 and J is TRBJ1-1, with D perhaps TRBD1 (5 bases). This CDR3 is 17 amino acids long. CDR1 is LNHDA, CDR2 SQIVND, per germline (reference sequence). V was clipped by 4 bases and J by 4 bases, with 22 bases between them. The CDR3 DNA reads TGTGCCAGTAGTACCGGGACGGCTACCCGGAAGGTCACTGAAGCTTTCTTT. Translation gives CASSTGTATRKVTEAFF.

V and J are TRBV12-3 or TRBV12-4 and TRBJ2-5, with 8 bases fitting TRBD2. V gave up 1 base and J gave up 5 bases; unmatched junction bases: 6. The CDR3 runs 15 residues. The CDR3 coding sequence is TGTGCCAGCAGTTTAGGGGTGGCTAGCGGGGAGACCCAGTACTTC. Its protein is CASSLGVASGETQYF.

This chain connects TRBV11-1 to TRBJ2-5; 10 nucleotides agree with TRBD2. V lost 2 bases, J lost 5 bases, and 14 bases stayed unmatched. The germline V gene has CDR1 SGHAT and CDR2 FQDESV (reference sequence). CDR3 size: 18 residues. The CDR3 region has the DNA TGTGCCAGCAGCTTAAATGGCCCGCTAGCGGGAGTTAGTGAGACCCAGTACTTC. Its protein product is CASSLNGPLAGVSETQYF.

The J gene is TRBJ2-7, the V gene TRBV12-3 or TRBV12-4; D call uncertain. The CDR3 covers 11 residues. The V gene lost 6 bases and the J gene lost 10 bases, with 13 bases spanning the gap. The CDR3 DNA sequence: TGTGCCAGCAGGTCGGGCGGCCTCCAGTACTTC. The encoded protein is CASRSGGLQYF.

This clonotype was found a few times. CDR3 in DNA: TGCAGTGCCTTAGCCCGGGACAGGCCGCCCTACAATGAGCAGTTCTTC. Its protein is CSALARDRPPYNEQFF. This chain joins TRBV20-1 and TRBJ2-1; 8 bases map to TRBD1. CDR3 size: 16 residues. Losses at the gene ends were 6 bases for V and 2 bases for J; bases not matched to a gene: 12. Germline-derived CDR1 and CDR2 are DFQATT and SNEGSKA (reference sequence).

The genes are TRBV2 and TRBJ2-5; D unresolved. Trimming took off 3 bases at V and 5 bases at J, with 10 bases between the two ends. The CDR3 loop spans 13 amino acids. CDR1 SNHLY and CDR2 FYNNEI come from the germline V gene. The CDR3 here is CASSDMHSETQYF. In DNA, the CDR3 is TGTGCCAGCAGTGACATGCACTCCGAGACCCAGTACTTC.

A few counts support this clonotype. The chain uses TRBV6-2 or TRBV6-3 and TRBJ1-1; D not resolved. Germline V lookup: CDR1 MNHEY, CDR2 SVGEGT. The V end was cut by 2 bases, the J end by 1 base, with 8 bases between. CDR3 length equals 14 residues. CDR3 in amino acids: CASSYIKANTEAFF. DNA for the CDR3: TGTGCCAGCAGTTACATCAAGGCGAACACTGAAGCTTTCTTT.

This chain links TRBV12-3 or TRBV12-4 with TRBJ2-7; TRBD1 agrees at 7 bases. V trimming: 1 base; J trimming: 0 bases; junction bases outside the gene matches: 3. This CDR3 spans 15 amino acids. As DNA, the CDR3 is TGTGCCAGCAGTTTAGGGGGACAGAGCTCCTACGAGCAGTACTTC. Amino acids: CASSLGGQSSYEQYF.

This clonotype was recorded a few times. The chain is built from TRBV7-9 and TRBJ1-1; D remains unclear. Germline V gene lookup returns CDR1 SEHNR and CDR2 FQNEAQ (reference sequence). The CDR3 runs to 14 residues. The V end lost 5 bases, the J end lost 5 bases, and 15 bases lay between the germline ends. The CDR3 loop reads CASSPPRQVTEAFF. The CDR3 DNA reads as TGTGCCAGCAGCCCCCCTCGGCAGGTTACTGAAGCTTTCTTT.

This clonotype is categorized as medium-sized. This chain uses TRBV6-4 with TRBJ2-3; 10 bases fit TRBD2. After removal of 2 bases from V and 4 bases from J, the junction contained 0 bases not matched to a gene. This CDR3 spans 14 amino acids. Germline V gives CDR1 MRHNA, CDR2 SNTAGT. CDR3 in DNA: TGTGCCAGCAGTGACAGCGGGGGGGCAGATACGCAGTATTTT. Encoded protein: CASSDSGGADTQYF.

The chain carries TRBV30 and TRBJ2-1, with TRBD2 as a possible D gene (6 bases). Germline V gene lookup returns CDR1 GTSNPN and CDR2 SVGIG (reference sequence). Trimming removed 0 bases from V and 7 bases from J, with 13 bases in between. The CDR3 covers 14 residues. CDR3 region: CAWSVGSGGNEQFF. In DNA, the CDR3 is TGTGCCTGGAGTGTAGGTAGCGGAGGGAATGAGCAGTTCTTC.

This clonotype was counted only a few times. The CDR3 DNA is TGTGCCAGCAGGGCGCCGGGGACAGGGACTTGGATTGGCACCGGGGAGCTGTTTTTT. It is translated as CASRAPGTGTWIGTGELFF. The genes are TRBV11-2 and TRBJ2-2, with 9 bases fitting TRBD1. V lost 6 bases and J lost 4; bases outside the gene matches: 18. The CDR3 has 19 amino acids. Germline lookup yields CDR1 SGHAT and CDR2 FQNNGV.

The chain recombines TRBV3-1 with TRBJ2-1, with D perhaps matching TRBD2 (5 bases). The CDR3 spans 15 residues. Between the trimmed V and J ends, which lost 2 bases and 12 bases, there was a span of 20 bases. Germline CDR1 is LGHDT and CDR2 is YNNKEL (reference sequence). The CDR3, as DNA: TGTGCCAGCAGCCAAATGCCGCCGCGCCCTCGGGGGCAGTTCTTC. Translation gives CASSQMPPRPRGQFF.